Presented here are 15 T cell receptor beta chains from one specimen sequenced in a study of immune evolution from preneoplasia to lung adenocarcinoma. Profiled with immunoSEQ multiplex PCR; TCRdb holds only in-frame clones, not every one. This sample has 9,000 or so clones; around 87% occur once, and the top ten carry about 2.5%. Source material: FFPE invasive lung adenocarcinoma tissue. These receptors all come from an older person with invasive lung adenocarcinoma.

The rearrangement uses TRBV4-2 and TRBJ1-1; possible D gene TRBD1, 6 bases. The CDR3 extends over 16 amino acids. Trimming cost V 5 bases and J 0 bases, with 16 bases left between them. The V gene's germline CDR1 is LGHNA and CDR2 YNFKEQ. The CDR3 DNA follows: TGTGCCAGCAGCTCCCCCCTCGGACAGCTGAACACTGAAGCTTTCTTT. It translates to CASSSPLGQLNTEAFF.

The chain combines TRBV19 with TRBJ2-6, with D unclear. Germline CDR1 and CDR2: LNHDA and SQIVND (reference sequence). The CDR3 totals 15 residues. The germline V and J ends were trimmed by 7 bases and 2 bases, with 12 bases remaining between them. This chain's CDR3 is CASKVVAAGANVLTF. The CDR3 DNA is TGTGCCAGTAAGGTGGTAGCTGCTGGGGCCAACGTCCTGACTTTC.

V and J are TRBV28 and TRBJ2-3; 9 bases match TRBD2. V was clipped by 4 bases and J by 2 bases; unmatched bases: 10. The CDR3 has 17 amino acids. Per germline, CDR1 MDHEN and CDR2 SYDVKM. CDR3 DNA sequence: TGTGCCAGCAGTTCAATGCTAAGCGGGAGGCACACAGATACGCAGTATTTT. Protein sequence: CASSSMLSGRHTDTQYF.

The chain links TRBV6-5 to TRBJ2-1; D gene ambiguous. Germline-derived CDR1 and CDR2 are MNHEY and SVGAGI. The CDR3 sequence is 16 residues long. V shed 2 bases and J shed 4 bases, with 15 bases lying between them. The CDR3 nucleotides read TGTGCCAGCAGTTACCACATTCGGTCGAGTTACAATGAGCAGTTCTTC. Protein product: CASSYHIRSSYNEQFF.

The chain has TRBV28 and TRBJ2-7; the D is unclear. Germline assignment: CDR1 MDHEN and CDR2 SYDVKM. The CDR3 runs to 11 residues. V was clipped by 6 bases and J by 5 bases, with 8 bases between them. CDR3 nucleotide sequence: TGTGCCAGCAGAGTTTTGGACGAGCAGTACTTC. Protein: CASRVLDEQYF.

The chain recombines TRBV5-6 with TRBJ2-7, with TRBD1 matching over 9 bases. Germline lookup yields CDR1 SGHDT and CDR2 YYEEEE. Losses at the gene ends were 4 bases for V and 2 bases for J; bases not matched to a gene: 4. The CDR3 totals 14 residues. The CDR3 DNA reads TGTGCCAGCAGCCCCGGGACAGGGCCCTACGAGCAGTACTTC. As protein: CASSPGTGPYEQYF. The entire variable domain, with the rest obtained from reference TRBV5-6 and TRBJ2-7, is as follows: DAGVTQSPTHLIKTRGQQVTLRCSPKSGHDTVSWYQQALGQGPQFIFQYYEEEERQRGNFPDRFSGHQFPNYSSELNVNALLLGDSALYLCASSPGTGPYEQYFGPGTRLTVT.

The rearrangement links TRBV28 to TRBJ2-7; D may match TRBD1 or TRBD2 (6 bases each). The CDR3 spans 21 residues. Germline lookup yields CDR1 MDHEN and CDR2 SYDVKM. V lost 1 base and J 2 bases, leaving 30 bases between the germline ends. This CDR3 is CASSLLVGGRASGTITYEQYF. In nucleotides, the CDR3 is TGTGCCAGCAGTTTATTGGTCGGGGGCAGGGCGAGTGGTACAATCACCTACGAGCAGTACTTC. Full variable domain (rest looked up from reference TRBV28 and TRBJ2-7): DVKVTQSSRYLVKRTGEKVFLECVQDMDHENMFWYRQDPGLGLRLIYFSYDVKMKEKGDIPEGYSVSREKKERFSLILESASTNQTSMYLCASSLLVGGRASGTITYEQYFGPGTRLTVT.

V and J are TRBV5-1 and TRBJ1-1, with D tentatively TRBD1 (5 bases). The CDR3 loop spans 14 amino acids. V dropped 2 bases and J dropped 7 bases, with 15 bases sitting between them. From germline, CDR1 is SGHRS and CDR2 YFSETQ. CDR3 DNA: TGCGCCAGCAGCTTTCAGTCCGGACAAAGTGAAGCTTTCTTT. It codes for CASSFQSGQSEAFF.

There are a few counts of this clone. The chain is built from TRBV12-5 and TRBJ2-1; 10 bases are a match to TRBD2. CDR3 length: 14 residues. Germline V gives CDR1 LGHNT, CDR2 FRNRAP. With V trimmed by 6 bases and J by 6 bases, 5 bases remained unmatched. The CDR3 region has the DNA TGTGCTAGTGGCCCGACTAGCGGGTTCAATGAGCAGTTCTTC. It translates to CASGPTSGFNEQFF.

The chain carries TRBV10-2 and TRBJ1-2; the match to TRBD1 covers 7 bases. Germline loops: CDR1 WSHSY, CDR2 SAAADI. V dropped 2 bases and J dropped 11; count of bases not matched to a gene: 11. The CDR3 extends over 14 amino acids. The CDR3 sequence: CASSELEGATEYTF. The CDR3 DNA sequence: TGCGCCAGCAGTGAGCTGGAGGGGGCGACGGAATACACCTTC.

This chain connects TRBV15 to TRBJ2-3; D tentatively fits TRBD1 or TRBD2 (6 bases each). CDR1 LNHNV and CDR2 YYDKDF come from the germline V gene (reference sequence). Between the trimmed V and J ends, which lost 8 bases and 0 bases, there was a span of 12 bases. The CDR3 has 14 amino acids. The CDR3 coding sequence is TGTGCCACCTCGGGGGCCATAAGCACAGATACGCAGTATTTT. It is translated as CATSGAISTDTQYF.

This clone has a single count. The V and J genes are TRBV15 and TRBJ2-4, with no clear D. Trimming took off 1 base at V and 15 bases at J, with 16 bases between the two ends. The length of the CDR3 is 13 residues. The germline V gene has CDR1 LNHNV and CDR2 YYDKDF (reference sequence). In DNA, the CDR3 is TGTGCCACCAGCAGAGGGCCCGAGACGGATACGTACTTC. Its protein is CATSRGPETDTYF.

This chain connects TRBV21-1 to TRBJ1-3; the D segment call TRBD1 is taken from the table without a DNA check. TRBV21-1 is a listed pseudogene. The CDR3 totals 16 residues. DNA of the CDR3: TGTGCCAGCAGCCCCGCCGGGACAGGGCCTGGAAACACCATATATTTT. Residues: CASSPAGTGPGNTIYF.

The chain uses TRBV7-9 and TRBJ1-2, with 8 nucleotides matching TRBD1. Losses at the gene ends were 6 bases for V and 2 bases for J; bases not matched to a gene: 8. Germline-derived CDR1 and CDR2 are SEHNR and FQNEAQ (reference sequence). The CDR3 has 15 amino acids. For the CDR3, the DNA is TGTGCCAGCAGGCCAGGGGGCAAGATGAACTATGGCTACACCTTC. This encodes CASRPGGKMNYGYTF.

The chain's CDR3 is CASSVPRGVDEKLFF. DNA for the CDR3: TGTGCCAGCAGTGTCCCCCGAGGGGTAGATGAAAAACTGTTTTTT. The chain links TRBV2 to TRBJ1-4; D is perhaps TRBD1 (5 bases). The CDR3 is 15 residues long. Germline values: CDR1 SNHLY, CDR2 FYNNEI. Between the trimmed V and J ends, which lost 4 bases and 6 bases, there was a span of 15 bases.